This entry features one T cell receptor (beta chain) sequence. Its specific antigen is unknown. No much larger clonotype is one base removed from it; base qualities were not supplied. The sample belongs to a study of blood T cell repertoires in COVID-19 (TCRdb year 2020). As for the study more broadly: Collaborator samples came from the United States, Italy and Spain and covered acute and convalescent phases of COVID-19. The material from the prospective study consisted of cDNA or gDNA derived from T cells, B-cell-depleted T cells, or PBMCs. Subjects who had been exposed to COVID-19, were actively infected with it, or had recovered from it provided the deeply sampled blood TCRbeta repertoires that made up the dataset. A freely available public database, intended as a resource for researchers studying the immune response to SARS-CoV-2, is where the repertoires were released. Samples were obtained from the ongoing ImmuneRACE study (first 160 participants) and from roughly 1,300 subjects provided by 6 global collaborators. The sample metadata nearly always contained a de-identified subject ID, COVID-19 status, age in years and sex. Where HLA class I and class II types were available, the types were taken from metadata supplied by the sample provider, not from assay-based typing. Results the study describes overall, beyond this receptor: The amount of clinical and demographic metadata varied by source and participant and was provided uncurated.

TCRbeta CDR3 regions were amplified from genomic DNA by means of the immunoSEQ Assay, a bias-controlled multiplex PCR. The study's processing was this. Nucleated cell counts per sample were estimated from amplification of reference gene primers within the assay. Sequence reads were collapsed and filtered to measure the absolute abundance of every unique TCRbeta CDR3 rearrangement. For each sample, productive Simpson clonality was calculated as the square root of Simpson's diversity index across productive rearrangements. What TCRdb holds here is the immuneACCESS table cut down to in-frame rearrangements. Part of the clones is not present; checked against another copy, under half of the missing clones reflect an unresolved V gene, and the others are unexplained. That table supplies the V and J calls and clone size; D and trimming were determined from the DNA. In all, the sample holds 300,000 or so clones, and 91% of those were seen once. Together, the top ten hold 2.2% of the sample.

At one collaborating source in Seattle, patients were enrolled during active infection and were followed longitudinally through the course of disease. Collaborating institutions collected whole blood in K2EDTA tubes following their own protocols. Collaborator samples were shipped for TCRbeta analysis as frozen whole blood, isolated PBMCs, or DNA extracted from either sample type. The CDR3 sequence holds 15 residues, the cysteine and phenylalanine included. Here the CDR3 DNA is all that survives: 45 bases in frame from base 1. Looking up the germline V gene (reference sequence) yields CDR1 GTSNPN and CDR2 SVGIG. V is pared back by 6 bases and J by 1 base, with 13 bases lying between the germline termini.

The chain is made from TRBV30 and TRBJ2-6; the D region possibly corresponds to TRBD2 (7 bases align). The sequence came from a woman aged 25-40 years with COVID-19, enrolled during active disease. Sequenced sample: peripheral blood. The nucleotide sequence is given as TGTGCCTGTCCAAGGGGGGGATCTGGGGCCAACGTCCTGACTTTC. It is translated as CACPRGGSGANVLTF.